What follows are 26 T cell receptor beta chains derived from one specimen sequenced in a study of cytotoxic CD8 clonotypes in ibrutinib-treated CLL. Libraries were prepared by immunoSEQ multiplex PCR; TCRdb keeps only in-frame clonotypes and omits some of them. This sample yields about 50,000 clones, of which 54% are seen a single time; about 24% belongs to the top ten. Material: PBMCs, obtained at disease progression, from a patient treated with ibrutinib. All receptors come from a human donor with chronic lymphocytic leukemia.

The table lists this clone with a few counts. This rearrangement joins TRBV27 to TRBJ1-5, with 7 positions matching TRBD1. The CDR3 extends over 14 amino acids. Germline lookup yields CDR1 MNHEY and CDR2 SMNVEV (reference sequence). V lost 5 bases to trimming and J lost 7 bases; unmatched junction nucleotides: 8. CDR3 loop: CASSAQQGNQPQHF. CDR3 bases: TGTGCCAGCAGTGCCCAACAGGGGAACCAGCCCCAGCATTTT.

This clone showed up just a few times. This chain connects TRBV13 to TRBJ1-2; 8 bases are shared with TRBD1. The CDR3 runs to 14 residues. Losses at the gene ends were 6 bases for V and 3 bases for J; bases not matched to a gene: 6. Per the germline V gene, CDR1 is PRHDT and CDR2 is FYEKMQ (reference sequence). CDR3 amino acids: CASRGQANYYGYTF. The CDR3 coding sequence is TGTGCCAGCAGGGGACAGGCCAATTACTATGGCTACACCTTC.

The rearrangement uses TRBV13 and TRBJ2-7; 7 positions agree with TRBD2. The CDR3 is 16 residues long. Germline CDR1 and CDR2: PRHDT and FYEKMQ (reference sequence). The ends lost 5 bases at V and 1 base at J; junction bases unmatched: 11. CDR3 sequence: CASSPWGSGRSYEQYF. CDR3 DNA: TGTGCCAGCAGCCCTTGGGGTAGCGGGCGTTCCTACGAGCAGTACTTC.

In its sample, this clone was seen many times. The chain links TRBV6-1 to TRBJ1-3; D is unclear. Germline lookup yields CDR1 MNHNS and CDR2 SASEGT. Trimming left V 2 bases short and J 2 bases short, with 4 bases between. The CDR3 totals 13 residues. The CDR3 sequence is CASSESAGNTIYF. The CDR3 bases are TGTGCCAGCAGTGAATCGGCTGGAAACACCATATATTTT.

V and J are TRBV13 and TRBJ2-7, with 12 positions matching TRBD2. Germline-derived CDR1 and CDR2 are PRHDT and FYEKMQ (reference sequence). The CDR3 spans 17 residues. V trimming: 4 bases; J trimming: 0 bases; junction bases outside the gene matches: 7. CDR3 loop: CASSSAGTSGSSYEQYF. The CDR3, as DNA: TGTGCCAGCAGCTCCGCCGGGACTAGCGGGTCCTCCTACGAGCAGTACTTC.

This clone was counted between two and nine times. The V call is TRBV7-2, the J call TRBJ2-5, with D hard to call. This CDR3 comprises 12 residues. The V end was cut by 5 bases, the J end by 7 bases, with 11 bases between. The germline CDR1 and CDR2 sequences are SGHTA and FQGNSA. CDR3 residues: CASSASWGTQYF. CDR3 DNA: TGTGCCAGCAGCGCCTCGTGGGGGACCCAGTACTTC.

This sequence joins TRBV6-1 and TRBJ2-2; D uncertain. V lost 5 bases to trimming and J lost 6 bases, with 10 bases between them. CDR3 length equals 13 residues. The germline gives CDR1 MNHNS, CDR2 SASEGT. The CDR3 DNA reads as TGTGCCAGCAGTCTCCGCCTTGCCGGGGAGCTGTTTTTT. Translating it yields CASSLRLAGELFF.

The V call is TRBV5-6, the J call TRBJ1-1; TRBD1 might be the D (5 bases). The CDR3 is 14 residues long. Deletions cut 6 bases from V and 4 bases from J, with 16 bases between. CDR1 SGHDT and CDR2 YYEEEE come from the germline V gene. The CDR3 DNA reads TGTGCCAGCAACCCGAGTGGGGCATTCACTGAAGCTTTCTTT. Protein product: CASNPSGAFTEAFF.

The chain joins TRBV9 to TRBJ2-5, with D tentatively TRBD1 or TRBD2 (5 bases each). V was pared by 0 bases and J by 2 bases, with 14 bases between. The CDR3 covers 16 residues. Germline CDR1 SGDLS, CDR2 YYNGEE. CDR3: CASSVATVGVQETQYF. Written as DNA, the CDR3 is TGTGCCAGCAGCGTAGCTACGGTGGGGGTGCAAGAGACCCAGTACTTC.

As DNA, the CDR3 is TGTGCCAGCAGCGTAGGGGGGCGACTCACAGATACGCAGTATTTT. The encoded protein is CASSVGGRLTDTQYF. The chain couples TRBV9 to TRBJ2-3; D possibly corresponds to TRBD1 (6 bases). Germline V gene sequence: CDR1 SGDLS, CDR2 YYNGEE. Trimming cost V 0 bases and J 2 bases, with 10 bases left between them. CDR3 length: 15 residues.

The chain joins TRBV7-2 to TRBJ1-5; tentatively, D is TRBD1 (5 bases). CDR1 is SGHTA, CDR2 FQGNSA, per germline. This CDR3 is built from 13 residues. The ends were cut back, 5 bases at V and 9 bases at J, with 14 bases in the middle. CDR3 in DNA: TGTGCCAGCAGCCCCCGGAGGGGTTGGCCCCAGCATTTT. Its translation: CASSPRRGWPQHF.

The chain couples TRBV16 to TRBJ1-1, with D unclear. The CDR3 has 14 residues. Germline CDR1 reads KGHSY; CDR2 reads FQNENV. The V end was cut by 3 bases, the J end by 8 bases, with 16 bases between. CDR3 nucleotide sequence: TGTGCCAGCAGCCAGTCAACGGGCACAGTAGAAGCTTTCTTT. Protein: CASSQSTGTVEAFF.

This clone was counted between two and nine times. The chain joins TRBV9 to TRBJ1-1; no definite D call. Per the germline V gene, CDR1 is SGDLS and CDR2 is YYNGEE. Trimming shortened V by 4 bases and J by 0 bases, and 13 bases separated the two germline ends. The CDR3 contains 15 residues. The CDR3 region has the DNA TGTGCCAGCAGCCGGACTGCGGGCATGAACACTGAAGCTTTCTTT. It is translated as CASSRTAGMNTEAFF.

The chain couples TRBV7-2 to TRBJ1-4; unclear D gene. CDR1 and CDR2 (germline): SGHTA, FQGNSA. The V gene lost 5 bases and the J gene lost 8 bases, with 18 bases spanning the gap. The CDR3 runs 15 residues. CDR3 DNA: TGTGCCAGCAGCGCCGACGGTTGGGGAGGGGAAAAACTGTTTTTT. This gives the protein CASSADGWGGEKLFF.

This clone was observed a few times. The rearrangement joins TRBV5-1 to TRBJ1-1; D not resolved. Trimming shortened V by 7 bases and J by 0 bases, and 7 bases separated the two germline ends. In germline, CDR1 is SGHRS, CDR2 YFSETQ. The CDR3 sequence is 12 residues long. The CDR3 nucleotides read TGCGCCAGCTCCCTGGTGAACACTGAAGCTTTCTTT. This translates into CASSLVNTEAFF.

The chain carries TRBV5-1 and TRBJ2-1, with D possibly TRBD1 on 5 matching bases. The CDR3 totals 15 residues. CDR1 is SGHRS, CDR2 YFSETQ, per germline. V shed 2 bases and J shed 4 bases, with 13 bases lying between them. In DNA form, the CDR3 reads TGCGCCAGCAGCTTCCCCCAAGCAGGGTACAATGAGCAGTTCTTC. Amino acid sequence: CASSFPQAGYNEQFF. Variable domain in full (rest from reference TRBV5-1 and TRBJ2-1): KAGVTQTPRYLIKTRGQQVTLSCSPISGHRSVSWYQQTPGQGLQFLFEYFSETQRNKGNFPGRFSGRQFSNSRSEMNVSTLELGDSALYLCASSFPQAGYNEQFFGPGTRLTVL.

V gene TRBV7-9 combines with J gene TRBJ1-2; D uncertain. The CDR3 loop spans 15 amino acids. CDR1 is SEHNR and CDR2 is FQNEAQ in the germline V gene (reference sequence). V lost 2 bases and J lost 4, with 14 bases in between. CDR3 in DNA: TGTGCCAGCAGCTTATCCGAGGGTGGTGCCTATGGCTACACCTTC. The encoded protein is CASSLSEGGAYGYTF.

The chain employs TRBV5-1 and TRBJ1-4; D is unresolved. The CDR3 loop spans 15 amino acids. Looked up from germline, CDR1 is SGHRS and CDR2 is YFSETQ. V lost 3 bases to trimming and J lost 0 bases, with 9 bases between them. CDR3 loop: CASSSSGATNEKLFF. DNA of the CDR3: TGCGCCAGCAGCTCGTCAGGAGCAACTAATGAAAAACTGTTTTTT.

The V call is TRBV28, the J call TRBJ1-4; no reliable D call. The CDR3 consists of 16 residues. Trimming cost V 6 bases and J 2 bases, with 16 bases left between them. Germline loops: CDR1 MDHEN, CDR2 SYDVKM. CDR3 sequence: CASSLGGIHTNEKLFF. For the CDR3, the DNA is TGTGCCAGCAGCCTCGGAGGGATCCATACTAATGAAAAACTGTTTTTT.

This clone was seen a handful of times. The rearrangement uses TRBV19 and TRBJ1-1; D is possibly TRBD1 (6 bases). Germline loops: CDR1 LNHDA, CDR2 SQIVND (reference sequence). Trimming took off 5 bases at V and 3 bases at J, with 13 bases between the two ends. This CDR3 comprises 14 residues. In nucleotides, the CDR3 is TGTGCCAGTAGTCAAGGTGGGACATACACTGAAGCTTTCTTT. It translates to CASSQGGTYTEAFF.

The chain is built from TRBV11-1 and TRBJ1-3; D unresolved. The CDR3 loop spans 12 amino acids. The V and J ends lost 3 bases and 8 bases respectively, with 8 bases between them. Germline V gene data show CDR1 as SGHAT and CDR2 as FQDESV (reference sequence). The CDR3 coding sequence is TGTGCCAGCAGCTTTACAACGGACACCATATATTTT. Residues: CASSFTTDTIYF.

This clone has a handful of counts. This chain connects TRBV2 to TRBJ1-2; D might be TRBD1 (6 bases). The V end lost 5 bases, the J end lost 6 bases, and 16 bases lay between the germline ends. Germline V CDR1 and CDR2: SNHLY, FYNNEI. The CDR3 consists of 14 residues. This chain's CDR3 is CASSISGARDGYTF. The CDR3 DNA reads TGTGCCAGCAGTATTTCAGGGGCGCGCGATGGCTACACCTTC.

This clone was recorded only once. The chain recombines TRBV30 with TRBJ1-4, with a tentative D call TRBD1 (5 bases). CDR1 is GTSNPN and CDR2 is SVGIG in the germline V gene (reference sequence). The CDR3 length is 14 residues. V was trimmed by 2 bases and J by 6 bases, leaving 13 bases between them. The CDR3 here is CAWSLSGTHEKLFF. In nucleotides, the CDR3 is TGTGCCTGGAGTCTCAGCGGGACGCATGAAAAACTGTTTTTT.

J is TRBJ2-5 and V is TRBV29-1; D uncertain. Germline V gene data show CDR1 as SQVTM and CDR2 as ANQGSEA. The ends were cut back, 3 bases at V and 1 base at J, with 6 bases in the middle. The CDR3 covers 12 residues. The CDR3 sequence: CSVDVSQETQYF. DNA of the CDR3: TGCAGCGTTGATGTGTCCCAAGAGACCCAGTACTTC.

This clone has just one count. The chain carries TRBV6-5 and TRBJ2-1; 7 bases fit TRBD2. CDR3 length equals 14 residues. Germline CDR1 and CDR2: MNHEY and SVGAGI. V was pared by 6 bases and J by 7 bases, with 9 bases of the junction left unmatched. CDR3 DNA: TGTGCCAGCAGCCATTCGACTAGCAGGAATGAGCAGTTCTTC. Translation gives CASSHSTSRNEQFF.

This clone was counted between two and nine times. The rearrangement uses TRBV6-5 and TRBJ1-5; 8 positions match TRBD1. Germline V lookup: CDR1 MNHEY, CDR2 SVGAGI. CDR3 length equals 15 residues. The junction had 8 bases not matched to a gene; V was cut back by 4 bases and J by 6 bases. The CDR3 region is CASSSGQGGPQPQHF. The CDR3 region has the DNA TGTGCCAGCAGTTCCGGACAGGGCGGTCCTCAGCCCCAGCATTTT.